The entry below describes one T cell receptor beta chain. The germline gene is not matched at one end of the junction; a read error may be the cause. This sample is drawn from a study of blood T cells in healthy people across ages. This CDR3 has 16 residues. Germline CDR1 reads SGHTA; CDR2 reads FQGNSA. Sample-barcoded 5' priming and a J-beta primer mix drove a second PCR of 7 to 11 cycles. TCRdb re-called the 5' RACE reads through MiXCR, storing one row per CDR3 protein. Of fewer than 800,000 distinct CDR3 sequences detected, 49% appear once; the ten largest clones hold 25% to 35%. V gene TRBV7-2 combines with J gene TRBJ2-3, with TRBD2 matching over 11 bases. This TCR was recovered from an older woman in good health. Sequenced sample: blood. The CDR3 spells CASSLISGRGGDTRYF. The CDR3 region has the DNA TGTGCCAGCAGCTTAATTAGCGGGAGGGGTGGAGATACGCGGTATTTT.